This T cell receptor beta chain stems from a study of high-grade serous ovarian cancer treatment subgroups (TCRdb year 2021). With respect to the entire study: On average, each sample produced more than 13,000 sequencing reads and about 7,000 unique TCR beta rearrangements. In total there were 90 samples, since every patient provided one primary tumor sample and two metastatic tumor samples. The cohort comprised some 30 patients: approximately ten with no residual disease after primary surgery (R0), approximately ten excellent NACT responders, and approximately ten poor NACT responders. TCR beta repertoires were profiled in patients with high-grade serous ovarian cancer who were grouped, under a laparoscopic triage algorithm, by complete gross resection or by neoadjuvant chemotherapy response.

The research as a whole found: TCR repertoire analyses focused on CDR3; CDR1 and CDR2 were not analyzed. TCR clonal relatedness showed a positive correlation with neoantigen level and a trend toward positive correlation with copy number variation and mutation load from whole-genome sequencing. Spatial information was not captured by bulk tumor TCR sequencing, so insight into HGSC tumor complexity and diversity was limited. Tumors from the same patient had repertoire similarity ranging from about 0.1 to 0.85, while tumors from different patients showed almost no similarity.

Tumor samples were obtained before definitive surgery or chemotherapy. Genomic DNA was extracted by the MD Anderson Biospecimen Extraction Resource, and TCR sequencing was done by the MD Anderson Cancer Genomics Laboratory. The approximately 100 tumor samples underwent high-throughput TCR profiling with ImmunoSEQ. Per the original workflow: The repertoire diversity metrics included richness (unique productive sequences), clonality, evenness and relatedness, and the Bhattacharyya coefficient was used to measure similarity between samples. Conclusions stayed consistent in a sensitivity analysis that left out TCRs with fewer than two reads. Here the immuneACCESS table is served through TCRdb, limited to in-frame sequences with V and J called. Missing clones are a known gap in these copies; in checked studies unresolved V genes cover under half, and the rest lacks a known reason. The V and J calls and clone size were taken over from that table, and D and trimming were inferred from the DNA. Recorded for this sample are some 5,000 clones; approximately 71% of them occurred a single time. The biggest ten clones account for more than 15% of the sample.

There are 16 amino acids in the CDR3, from cysteine to phenylalanine inclusive. Only CDR3 DNA remains: 48 bases, in frame from the first base. From the germline V gene (reference sequence), CDR1 is SEHNR and CDR2 is FQNEAQ. Trimming takes 5 bases from V and 2 bases from J, and the germline ends sit 18 bases apart. As for this clone: Its antigen target is currently unknown. No clone much larger than this one lies a single base away; base qualities are absent.

Sequencing was performed on tumor tissue. The receptor was derived from a human donor with high-grade serous ovarian cancer. The rearranged chain carries TRBV7-9 and TRBJ1-1; no D gene call is confident. The encoded CDR3 is CASSAVERLLNTEAFF. The nucleotides are TGTGCCAGCAGCGCGGTTGAGCGCCTCTTAAACACTGAAGCTTTCTTT.